These 2 T cell receptor beta chains came from one sample sequenced in a study of regulatory T cells in long-lasting Graves disease. To make TCR beta libraries, researchers used iRepertoire HTBI primers and Arm-PCR of CDR3 regions. Via MiXCR, TCRdb re-called the multiplex PCR reads, giving one row per CDR3 protein. The sample has under 350,000 distinct CDR3 sequences, under 25% seen once. Regarding time point: persistent/refractory GD, antithyroid drugs over 5 years with positive TRAb. Preparation of the TCR library used RNA extracted from PBMCs. The input for sequencing was peripheral blood mononuclear cells (PBMCs), taken when the disease was refractory, from a patient treated with antithyroid drugs. These receptors all stem from a female donor with Graves disease.

This rearrangement joins TRBV6-1 to TRBJ1-5; 7 nucleotides align to TRBD1. The germline V gene encodes CDR1 MNHNS and CDR2 SASEGT. This CDR3 has 13 residues. V was pared by 4 bases and J by 7 bases, with 4 bases of the junction left unmatched. The CDR3 DNA sequence: TGTGCCAGCAGTGGACAGGGTGTACAGCCCCAGCATTTT. It yields the protein CASSGQGVQPQHF.

V usage is TRBV6-1 and J usage is TRBJ2-1, with D perhaps TRBD2 (6 bases). The length of the CDR3 is 16 residues. The V and J ends lost 5 bases and 7 bases respectively, with 21 bases between them. Germline V lookup: CDR1 MNHNS, CDR2 SASEGT. The CDR3: CASSQGLFLKGNEQFF. The CDR3 DNA sequence: TGTGCCAGCAGTCAAGGACTATTCTTAAAAGGGAATGAGCAGTTCTTC.